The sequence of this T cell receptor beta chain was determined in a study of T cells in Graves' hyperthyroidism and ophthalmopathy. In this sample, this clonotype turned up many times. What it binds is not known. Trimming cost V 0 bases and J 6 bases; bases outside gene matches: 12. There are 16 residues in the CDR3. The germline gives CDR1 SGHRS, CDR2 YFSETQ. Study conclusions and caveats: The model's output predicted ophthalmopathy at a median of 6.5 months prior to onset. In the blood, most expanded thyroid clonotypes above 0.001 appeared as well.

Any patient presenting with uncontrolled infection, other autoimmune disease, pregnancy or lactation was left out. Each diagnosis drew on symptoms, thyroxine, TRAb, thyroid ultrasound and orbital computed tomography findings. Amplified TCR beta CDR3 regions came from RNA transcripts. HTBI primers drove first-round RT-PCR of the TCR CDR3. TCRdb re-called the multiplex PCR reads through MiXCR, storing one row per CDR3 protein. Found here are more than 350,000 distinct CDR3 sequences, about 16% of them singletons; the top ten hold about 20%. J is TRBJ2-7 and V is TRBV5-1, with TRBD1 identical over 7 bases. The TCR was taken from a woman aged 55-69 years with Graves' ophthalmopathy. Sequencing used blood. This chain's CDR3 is CASSLEAGGEGFEQYF. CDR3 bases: TGCGCCAGCAGCTTGGAGGCAGGGGGTGAGGGTTTCGAGCAGTACTTC.